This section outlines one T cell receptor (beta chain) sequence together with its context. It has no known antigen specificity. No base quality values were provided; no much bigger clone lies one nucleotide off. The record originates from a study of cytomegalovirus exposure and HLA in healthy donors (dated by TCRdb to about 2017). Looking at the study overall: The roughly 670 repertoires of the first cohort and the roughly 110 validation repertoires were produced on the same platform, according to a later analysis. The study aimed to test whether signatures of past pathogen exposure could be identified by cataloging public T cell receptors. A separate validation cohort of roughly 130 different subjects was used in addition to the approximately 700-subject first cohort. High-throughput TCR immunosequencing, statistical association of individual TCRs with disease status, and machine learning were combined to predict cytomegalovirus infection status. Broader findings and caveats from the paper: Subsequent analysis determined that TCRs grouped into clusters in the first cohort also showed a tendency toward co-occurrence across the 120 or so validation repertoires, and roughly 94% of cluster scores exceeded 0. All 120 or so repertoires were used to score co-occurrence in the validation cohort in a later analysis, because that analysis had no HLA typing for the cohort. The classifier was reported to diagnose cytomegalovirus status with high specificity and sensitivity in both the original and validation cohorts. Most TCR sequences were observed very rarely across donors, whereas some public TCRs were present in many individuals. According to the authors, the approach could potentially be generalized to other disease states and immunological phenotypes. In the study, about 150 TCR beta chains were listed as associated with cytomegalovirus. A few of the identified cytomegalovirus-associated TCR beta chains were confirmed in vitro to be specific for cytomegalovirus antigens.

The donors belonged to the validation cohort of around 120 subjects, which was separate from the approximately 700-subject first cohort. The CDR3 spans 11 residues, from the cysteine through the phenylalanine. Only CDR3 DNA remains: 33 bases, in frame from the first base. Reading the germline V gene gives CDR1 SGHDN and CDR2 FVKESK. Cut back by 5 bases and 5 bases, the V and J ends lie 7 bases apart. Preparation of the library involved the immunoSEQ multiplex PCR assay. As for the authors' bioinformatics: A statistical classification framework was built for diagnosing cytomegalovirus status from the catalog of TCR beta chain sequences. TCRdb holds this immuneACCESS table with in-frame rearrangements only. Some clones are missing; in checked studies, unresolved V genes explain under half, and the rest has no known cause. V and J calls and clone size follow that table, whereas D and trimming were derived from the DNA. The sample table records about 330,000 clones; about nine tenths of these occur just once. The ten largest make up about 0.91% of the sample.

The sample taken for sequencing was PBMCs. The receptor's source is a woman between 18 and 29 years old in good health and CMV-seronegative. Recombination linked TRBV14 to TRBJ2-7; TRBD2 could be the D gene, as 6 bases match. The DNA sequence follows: TGTGCCAGCAGCGCGGGGCACGAGCAGTACTTC. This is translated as CASSAGHEQYF. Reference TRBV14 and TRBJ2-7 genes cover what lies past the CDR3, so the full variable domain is EAGVTQFPSHSVIEKGQTVTLRCDPISGHDNLYWYRRVMGKEIKFLLHFVKESKQDESGMPNNRFLAERTGGTYSTLKVQPAELEDSGVYFCASSAGHEQYFGPGTRLTVT.